These 12 T cell receptor beta chains share one sample of origin, sequenced in a study of T cell changes during pregnancy in multiple sclerosis. This table comes from immunoSEQ multiplex PCR, and its TCRdb copy is limited to in-frame clones, with some not included. Of nearly 45,000 clones listed, around 96% are singletons. Specimen: peripheral blood, collected in the second trimester of pregnancy. Source of these receptors: a female donor with multiple sclerosis, enrolled in a pregnancy study.

The J gene is TRBJ2-1, the V gene TRBV27; D is possibly TRBD2 (6 bases). Germline CDR1 and CDR2: MNHEY and SMNVEV (reference sequence). V shed 6 bases and J shed 1 base, with 10 bases lying between them. This CDR3 is built from 14 residues. Here the CDR3 reads CASRNGGSYNEQFF. The CDR3 coding sequence is TGTGCCAGCAGGAACGGGGGATCCTACAATGAGCAGTTCTTC.

The V call is TRBV12-5, the J call TRBJ1-1; no clear D. The ends were cut back, 3 bases at V and 5 bases at J, with 10 bases in the middle. This CDR3 region has 13 residues. Germline V gives CDR1 LGHNT, CDR2 FRNRAP. The chain's CDR3 is CASGLVTGTEAFF. The DNA of the CDR3 is TGTGCTAGTGGTTTAGTAACGGGTACTGAAGCTTTCTTT.

In DNA form, the CDR3 reads TGTGCCACCAGCAGAGATGCGGAAAAACTGTTTTTT. It is translated as CATSRDAEKLFF. The gene calls are TRBV15 and TRBJ1-4; D is uncertain. CDR3 length: 12 residues. Germline V gene sequence: CDR1 LNHNV, CDR2 YYDKDF (reference sequence). The V end lost 0 bases, the J end lost 8 bases, and 4 bases lay between the germline ends.

CDR3 in DNA: TGTGCCATCAGCATGAGCGACGAGCAGTACTTC. Its protein product is CAISMSDEQYF. V and J are TRBV10-3 and TRBJ2-7; no definite D call. Germline V gives CDR1 ENHRY, CDR2 SYGVKD. The CDR3 contains 11 residues. V was pared by 6 bases and J by 5 bases, with 8 bases between.

The chain recombines TRBV9 with TRBJ2-7; 7 nucleotides agree with TRBD1. The CDR3 is 15 residues long. Looked up from germline, CDR1 is SGDLS and CDR2 is YYNGEE. V lost 1 base and J lost 6; bases outside the gene matches: 10. CDR3 nucleotides: TGTGCCAGCAGCGTATCCGGGACAGAAAACCTCGAGCAGTACTTC. Residues: CASSVSGTENLEQYF. Combining the CDR3 with reference TRBV9 and TRBJ2-7 gives the whole variable domain DSGVTQTPKHLITATGQRVTLRCSPRSGDLSVYWYQQSLDQGLQFLIQYYNGEERAKGNILERFSAQQFPDLHSELNLSSLELGDSALYFCASSVSGTENLEQYFGPGTRLTVT.

This clone came up once. The chain uses TRBV5-1 and TRBJ2-7; 13 bases are a match to TRBD2. The CDR3 spans 15 residues. V shed 0 bases and J 7 bases; nucleotides not matched to a gene: 4. Germline CDR1 SGHRS, CDR2 YFSETQ. The CDR3 sequence: CASSLAGLAGYEQYF. The CDR3 coding sequence is TGCGCCAGCAGCTTGGCGGGACTAGCGGGGTATGAGCAGTACTTC.

This sequence joins TRBV4-1 and TRBJ2-5, with 9 nucleotides matching TRBD1. This CDR3 is built from 14 residues. From germline, CDR1 is MGHRA and CDR2 YSYEKL. J was trimmed by 4 bases and V by 4 bases; bases with no gene match: 4. The CDR3 sequence is CASSLGQGTETQYF. The CDR3 bases are TGCGCCAGCAGCCTCGGACAGGGGACAGAGACCCAGTACTTC.

This clone has only one observation. V usage is TRBV6-1 and J usage is TRBJ2-1; tentatively, D is TRBD2 (5 bases). This CDR3 region has 13 residues. The germline gives CDR1 MNHNS, CDR2 SASEGT. With 6 bases removed from V and 5 bases from J, the gap between germline ends came to 11 bases. The CDR3 is CASRLDANNEQFF. The DNA for the CDR3 is TGTGCCAGCAGACTAGACGCCAACAATGAGCAGTTCTTC.

CDR3 in amino acids: CASTPARTGFGYTF. The CDR3 DNA sequence: TGTGCCAGCACCCCTGCCCGGACAGGGTTTGGCTACACCTTC. The chain is built from TRBV7-2 and TRBJ1-2; 8 bases fit TRBD1. Per germline, CDR1 SGHTA and CDR2 FQGNSA. CDR3 size: 14 residues. V lost 7 bases and J lost 7; bases outside the gene matches: 11.

This clone came up a few times. The rearrangement joins TRBV28 to TRBJ2-6; D unclear. The CDR3 is 14 amino acids. Per the germline V gene, CDR1 is MDHEN and CDR2 is SYDVKM. V shed 10 bases and J shed 0 bases, with 10 bases lying between them. CDR3 bases: TGTGCCACACGACAACCCTCTGGGGCCAACGTCCTGACTTTC. Its translation is CATRQPSGANVLTF.

The V and J genes are TRBV29-1 and TRBJ1-2; weak D call: TRBD1 (5 bases). CDR3 length: 13 residues. Trimming took 6 bases from V and 0 from J, leaving 11 bases between them. Germline assignment: CDR1 SQVTM and CDR2 ANQGSEA. The CDR3 protein is CSVTATPNYGYTF. The CDR3, as DNA: TGCAGCGTGACAGCTACCCCTAACTATGGCTACACCTTC.

This chain joins TRBV28 and TRBJ1-5, with D tentatively TRBD1 (6 bases). Looked up from germline, CDR1 is MDHEN and CDR2 is SYDVKM. The CDR3 length is 15 residues. Trimming removed 5 bases from V and 3 bases from J, with 14 bases in between. This CDR3 is CASSPTGQFNQPQHF. Written as DNA, the CDR3 is TGTGCCAGCAGTCCGACCGGACAGTTCAATCAGCCCCAGCATTTT.